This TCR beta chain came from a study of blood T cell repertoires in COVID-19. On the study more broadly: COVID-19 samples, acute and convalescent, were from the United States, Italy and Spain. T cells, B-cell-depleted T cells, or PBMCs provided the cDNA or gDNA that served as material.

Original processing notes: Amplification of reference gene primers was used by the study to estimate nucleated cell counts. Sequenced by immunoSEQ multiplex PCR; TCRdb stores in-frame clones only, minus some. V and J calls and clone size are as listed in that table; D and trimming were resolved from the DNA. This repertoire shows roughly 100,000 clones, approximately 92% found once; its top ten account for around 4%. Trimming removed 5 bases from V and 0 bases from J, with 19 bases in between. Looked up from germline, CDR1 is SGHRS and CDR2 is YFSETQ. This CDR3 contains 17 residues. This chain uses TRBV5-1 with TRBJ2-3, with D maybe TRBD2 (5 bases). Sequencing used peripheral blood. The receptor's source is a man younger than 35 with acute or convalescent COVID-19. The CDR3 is CASSGAYGGLSTDTQYF. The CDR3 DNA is TGCGCCAGCAGTGGTGCTTACGGCGGGCTAAGCACAGATACGCAGTATTTT.